The 21 T cell receptor beta chains reported below all come from one sample, sequenced in a study of tumor and adjacent non-tumor tissue in lung cancer. RNA was extracted from bulk tissue without any cell sorting. This non-tumor lung sample came from over 3 cm beyond the tumor edge. A modified ARM-PCR protocol with three rounds of nested PCR amplified TCRbeta. In TCRdb, the multiplex PCR reads were re-called with MiXCR into one record per CDR3 protein. This sample has about 43,000 distinct CDR3 sequences, with roughly 66% found just once. The sample taken for sequencing was distant non-tumor lung tissue. Source of these receptors: a man in his fifties or sixties with non-small cell lung cancer.

This clonotype occurred many times. At one of its ends the junction is not consistent with the germline gene, which may arise from a read error. CDR3: CASSFLTGGRVF. Written as DNA, the CDR3 is TGTGCCAGCAGTTTCCTGACAGGGGGCAGGGTCTTC. The chain carries TRBV28 and TRBJ2-1, with TRBD1 matching 10 bases. The CDR3 is made up of 12 amino acids. CDR1 is MDHEN and CDR2 is SYDVKM in the germline V gene.

This clonotype counts as medium-sized. V is TRBV4-1 and J is TRBJ2-1; possibly TRBD1 for D (6 bases). V dropped 4 bases and J dropped 8 bases, with 18 bases sitting between them. CDR3 length: 15 amino acids. CDR1 and CDR2 from the germline V gene are MGHRA and YSYEKL. CDR3 in DNA: TGCGCCAGCAGCCCGTGGACAGCGGAAGCGTATGAGCAGTTCTTC. The encoded protein is CASSPWTAEAYEQFF.

The chain joins TRBV29-1 to TRBJ2-7; 10 bases agree with TRBD1. The CDR3 totals 15 residues. The J segment lost 6 bases and the V segment lost 2 bases, leaving 10 bases of the junction unmatched. Germline lookup yields CDR1 SQVTM and CDR2 ANQGSEA. The chain's CDR3 is CSVESSGQGSCEQYF. The CDR3 DNA reads as TGCAGCGTTGAATCATCGGGACAGGGGTCGTGCGAGCAGTACTTC.

There are a few counts of this clonotype. The rearrangement links TRBV20-1 to TRBJ2-5, with D tentatively TRBD1 (6 bases). The germline V gene encodes CDR1 DFQATT and CDR2 SNEGSKA (reference sequence). The CDR3 sequence is 14 residues long. V was pared by 3 bases and J by 2 bases, with 13 bases between. For the CDR3, the DNA is TGCAGTGCTAGTGTGGCAGGGGTGCAAGAGACCCAGTACTTC. Translation: CSASVAGVQETQYF.

As for this clonotype: An end of the junction differs from the germline gene, which may be a read error. The chain is built from TRBV6-2 or TRBV6-3 and TRBJ1-5; D uncertain. Looked up from germline, CDR1 is MNHEY and CDR2 is SVGEGT. CDR3 length equals 14 residues. CDR3 DNA sequence: TGTGCCAGCAGTTACTCGATGAAACGTCAGTCCCAGCATTTT. It yields the protein CASSYSMKRQSQHF.

This clonotype came up many times. This chain connects TRBV6-5 to TRBJ2-4, with D hard to call. V lost 5 bases, J lost 1 base, and 12 bases lay in between. CDR3 length: 15 amino acids. Germline V gene data show CDR1 as MNHEY and CDR2 as SVGAGI. Here the CDR3 reads CASSGSRVAKNIQYF. CDR3 in DNA: TGTGCCAGCAGTGGCAGTAGGGTTGCCAAAAACATTCAGTACTTC.

This clonotype was counted many times. This chain links TRBV6-5 with TRBJ2-1; TRBD2 aligns across 7 bases. After removal of 3 bases from V and 7 bases from J, the junction contained 6 bases not matched to a gene. Germline V CDR1 and CDR2: MNHEY, SVGAGI. This CDR3 has 14 amino acids. The CDR3 region has the DNA TGTGCCAGCAGTTATGGGAGGGCCGGGAATGAGCAGTTCTTC. Protein sequence: CASSYGRAGNEQFF.

A word on this clonotype: A much more abundant neighbour one base away suggests this may be a read error. This chain joins TRBV5-1 and TRBJ2-1; 8 bases line up with TRBD1. Germline V gene lookup returns CDR1 SGHRS and CDR2 YFSETQ. The CDR3 consists of 12 residues. The CDR3 spells CASRTGHNGQFF. The CDR3 coding sequence is TGCGCCAGCCGGACAGGGCACAATGGGCAGTTCTTC.

This clonotype showed up just once. One junction end disagrees with the germline gene, perhaps due to a read error. The chain has TRBV20-1 and TRBJ2-1; maybe TRBD2 (7 bases). Germline V lookup: CDR1 DFQATT, CDR2 SNEGSKA (reference sequence). CDR3 length: 18 residues. The CDR3 loop reads CSGRDLAFGGRGANEQFF. The CDR3 DNA reads TGCAGTGGTAGAGATCTAGCGTTTGGAGGGAGGGGGGCCAATGAGCAGTTCTTC.

This clonotype was counted between two and nine times. A much larger clone differs by one base, so this may be a read error. The chain carries TRBV6-6 and TRBJ2-2; D tentatively reads TRBD1 or TRBD2 (7 bases each). The germline V and J ends were trimmed by 5 bases and 6 bases, with 16 bases remaining between them. This CDR3 comprises 15 residues. In germline, CDR1 is MNHNY, CDR2 SVGAGI (reference sequence). CDR3 in DNA: TGTGCCAGCAGTCAAGACAGGGCGGGAGCCGGGGAGCTGTTTTTT. This translates into CASSQDRAGAGELFF.

This clonotype showed up just a few times. The V call is TRBV30, the J call TRBJ2-1; the match to TRBD2 covers 14 bases. Unmatched junction bases numbered 5, after V lost 5 bases and J lost 8 bases. Germline lookup yields CDR1 GTSNPN and CDR2 SVGIG (reference sequence). CDR3 length: 14 residues. The CDR3: CAWGGTSGGDEQFF. The CDR3 DNA follows: TGTGCCTGGGGTGGGACTAGCGGGGGCGATGAGCAGTTCTTC.

In its sample, this clonotype was seen many times. The rearrangement links TRBV30 to TRBJ2-1; the match to TRBD1 covers 10 bases. J lost 5 bases, V lost 8 bases, and 12 bases had no gene match. Germline lookup yields CDR1 GTSNPN and CDR2 SVGIG (reference sequence). The CDR3 is 15 amino acids. The CDR3 DNA sequence: TGTGCCGGGATTGGGGGGGACAGGGGACACAATGAGCAGTTCTTC. Translated: CAGIGGDRGHNEQFF.

About this clonotype itself: The junction shows a germline mismatch at one end, possibly a read error. V usage is TRBV6-5 and J usage is TRBJ2-1, with 11 nucleotides matching TRBD2. Germline V gives CDR1 MNHEY, CDR2 SVGAGI. This CDR3 contains 17 residues. In DNA, the CDR3 is TGTGCCAGCAGTTACACCAACCCTAGCGGGGGGTACGATGAGGAGTTCTTC. Translated: CASSYTNPSGGYDEEFF.

For the CDR3, the DNA is TGTGCCACCAGCAGAGATCCCCGGGACAGGTCAAATCAGCCCCAGCATTTT. As protein: CATSRDPRDRSNQPQHF. V is TRBV15 and J is TRBJ1-5, with 8 bases lining up with TRBD1. The CDR3 is 17 amino acids. V was clipped by 0 bases and J by 4 bases; unmatched bases: 8. Germline V gives CDR1 LNHNV, CDR2 YYDKDF (reference sequence).

Many counts were recorded for this clonotype. This rearrangement joins TRBV6-6 to TRBJ2-2, with D perhaps TRBD1 (6 bases). The CDR3 has 15 residues. The germline CDR1 and CDR2 sequences are MNHNY and SVGAGI (reference sequence). V dropped 7 bases and J dropped 1 base, with 13 bases sitting between them. In DNA form, the CDR3 reads TGTGCCAGCACCAACCCGACAGGGAACACCGGGGAGCTGTTTTTT. Its translation is CASTNPTGNTGELFF.

Points on this clonotype: A read error is possible here, since a much larger clone lies one base away. The chain couples TRBV7-9 to TRBJ2-7, with D tentatively TRBD2 (5 bases). Germline V lookup: CDR1 SEHNR, CDR2 FQNEAQ (reference sequence). Trimming shortened V by 0 bases and J by 1 base, and 10 bases separated the two germline ends. There are 15 residues in the CDR3. The CDR3 nucleotides are TGTGCCAGCAGCTTAGCGCAGGCGGGTTCCTACGAGCAGTACTTC. This encodes CASSLAQAGSYEQYF. Complete variable domain (other parts from reference TRBV7-9 and TRBJ2-7): DTGVSQNPRHKITKRGQNVTFRCDPISEHNRLYWYRQTLGQGPEFLTYFQNEAQLEKSRLLSDRFSAERPKGSFSTLEIQRTEQGDSAMYLCASSLAQAGSYEQYFGPGTRLTVT.

A note on this clonotype: The junction departs from the called germline gene at one end, perhaps through a read error. J is TRBJ2-5 and V is TRBV5-5, with 9 bases that match TRBD1. The CDR3 length is 15 residues. Germline values: CDR1 SGHKS, CDR2 YYEKEE (reference sequence). The CDR3 nucleotides are TGTGCCAGCAGCTTGGTAGGACAGGGGAAAGAGACCCGGTACTTC. Encoded protein: CASSLVGQGKETRYF. The complete variable domain, with remaining parts taken from reference TRBV5-5 and TRBJ2-5, reads DAGVTQSPTHLIKTRGQQVTLRCSPISGHKSVSWYQQVLGQGPQFIFQYYEKEERGRGNFPDRFSARQFPNYSSELNVNALLLGDSALYLCASSLVGQGKETRYFGPGTRLLVL.

In its sample, this clonotype was seen many times. CDR3: CASSEEVRTDTQYF. Written as DNA, the CDR3 is TGTGCCAGCAGTGAAGAGGTACGCACAGATACGCAGTATTTT. The V gene is TRBV6-1, the J gene TRBJ2-3; no clear D. Germline V gene sequence: CDR1 MNHNS, CDR2 SASEGT. CDR3 size: 14 residues. V lost 1 base and J lost 1, with 6 bases in between.

This clonotype occurred many times. A much larger clone differs by one base, so this may be a read error. V is TRBV11-2 and J is TRBJ2-2, with 8 bases aligning to TRBD1. This CDR3 has 15 amino acids. The germline V gene has CDR1 SGHAT and CDR2 FQNNGV. The CDR3 is CASSPSGGVAGELVF. CDR3 sequence (DNA): TGTGCCAGCAGCCCCTCAGGGGGCGTAGCCGGGGAGCTGGTTTTT.

In regard to this clonotype: A junction end diverges from the germline sequence, so it may reflect a read error. The chain joins TRBV5-5 to TRBJ1-5; D gene unclear. This CDR3 is 14 amino acids long. The germline gives CDR1 SGHKS, CDR2 YYEKEE (reference sequence). Written as DNA, the CDR3 is TGTGCCAGCAGCCCTATCATCGGCAATCAGCCCCAACATTTT. Translated: CASSPIIGNQPQHF.

Notes on this clonotype: The junction departs from the called germline gene at one end, perhaps through a read error. The rearrangement uses TRBV6-5 and TRBJ2-3; no clear D gene. The CDR3 spans 11 residues. Germline values: CDR1 MNHEY, CDR2 SVGAGI. The CDR3 coding sequence is TGTGCCAGCAGTTACGCAGTTACGCGGTATTTT. Protein: CASSYAVTRYF.